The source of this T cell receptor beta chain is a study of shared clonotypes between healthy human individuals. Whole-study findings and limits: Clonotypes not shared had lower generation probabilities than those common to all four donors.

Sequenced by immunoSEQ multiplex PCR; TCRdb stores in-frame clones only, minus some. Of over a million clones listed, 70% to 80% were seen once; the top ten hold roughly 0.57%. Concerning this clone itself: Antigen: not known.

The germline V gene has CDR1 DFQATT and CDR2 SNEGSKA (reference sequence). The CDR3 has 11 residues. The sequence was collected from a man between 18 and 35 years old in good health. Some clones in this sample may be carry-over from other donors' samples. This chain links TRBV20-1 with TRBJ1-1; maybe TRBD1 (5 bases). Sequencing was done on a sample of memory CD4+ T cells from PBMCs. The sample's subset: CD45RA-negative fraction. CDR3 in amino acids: CRGVEGTEAFF. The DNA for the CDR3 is TGCAGGGGGGTGGAGGGGACTGAAGCTTTCTTT.